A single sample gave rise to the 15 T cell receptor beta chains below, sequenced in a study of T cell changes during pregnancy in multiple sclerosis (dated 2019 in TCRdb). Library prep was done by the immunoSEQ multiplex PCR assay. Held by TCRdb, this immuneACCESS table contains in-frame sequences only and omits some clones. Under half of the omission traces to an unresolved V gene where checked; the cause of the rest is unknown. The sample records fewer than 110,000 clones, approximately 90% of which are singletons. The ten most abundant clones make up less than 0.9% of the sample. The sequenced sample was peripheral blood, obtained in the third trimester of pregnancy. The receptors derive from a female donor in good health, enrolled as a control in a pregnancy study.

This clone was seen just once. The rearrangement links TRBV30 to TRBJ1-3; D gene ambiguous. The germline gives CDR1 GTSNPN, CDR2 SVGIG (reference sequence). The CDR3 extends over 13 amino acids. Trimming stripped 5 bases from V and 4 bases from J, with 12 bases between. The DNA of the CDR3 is TGTGCCTGGCCCCCCGGGAACGGAAACACCATATATTTT. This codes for CAWPPGNGNTIYF. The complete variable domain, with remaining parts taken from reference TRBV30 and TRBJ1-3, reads SQTIHQWPATLVQPVGSPLSLECTVEGTSNPNLYWYRQAAGRGLQLLFYSVGIGQISSEVPQNLSASRPQDRQFILSSKKLLLSDSGFYLCAWPPGNGNTIYFGEGSWLTVV.

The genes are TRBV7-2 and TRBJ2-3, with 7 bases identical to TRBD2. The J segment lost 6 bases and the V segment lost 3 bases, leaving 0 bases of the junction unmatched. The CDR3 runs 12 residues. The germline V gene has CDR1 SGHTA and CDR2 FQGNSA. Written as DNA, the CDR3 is TGTGCCAGCAGCTTTAGCGGGGATACGCAGTATTTT. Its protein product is CASSFSGDTQYF.

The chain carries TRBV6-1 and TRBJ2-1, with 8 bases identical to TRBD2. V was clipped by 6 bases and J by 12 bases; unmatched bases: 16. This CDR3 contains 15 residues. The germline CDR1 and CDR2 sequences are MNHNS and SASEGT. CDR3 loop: CASRDPGTRDIGQFF. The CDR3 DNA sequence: TGTGCCAGCAGGGACCCCGGGACTAGGGACATCGGGCAGTTCTTC.

Written as DNA, the CDR3 is TGTGCCAGCAGCAAACAGGGGGCTGAGAACACTGAAGCTTTCTTT. Amino acid sequence: CASSKQGAENTEAFF. The chain has TRBV4-2 and TRBJ1-1, with 9 bases identical to TRBD1. V was clipped by 5 bases and J by 1 base; unmatched bases: 5. CDR3 length equals 15 residues. CDR1 and CDR2 from the germline V gene are LGHNA and YNFKEQ.

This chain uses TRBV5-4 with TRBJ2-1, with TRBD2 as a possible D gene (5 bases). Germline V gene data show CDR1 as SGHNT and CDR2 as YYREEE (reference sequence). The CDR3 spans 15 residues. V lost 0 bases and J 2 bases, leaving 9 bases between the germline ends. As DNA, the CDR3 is TGTGCCAGCAGCTTGGTGGGTAGCGCCTACAATGAGCAGTTCTTC. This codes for CASSLVGSAYNEQFF. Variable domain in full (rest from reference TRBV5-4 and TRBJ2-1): ETGVTQSPTHLIKTRGQQVTLRCSSQSGHNTVSWYQQALGQGPQFIFQYYREEENGRGNFPPRFSGLQFPNYSSELNVNALELDDSALYLCASSLVGSAYNEQFFGPGTRLTVL.

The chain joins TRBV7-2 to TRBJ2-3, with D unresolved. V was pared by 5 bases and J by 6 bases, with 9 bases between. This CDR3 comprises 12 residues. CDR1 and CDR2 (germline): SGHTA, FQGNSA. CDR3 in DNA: TGTGCCAGCAGCCCTAGACGGGATACGCAGTATTTT. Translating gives CASSPRRDTQYF.

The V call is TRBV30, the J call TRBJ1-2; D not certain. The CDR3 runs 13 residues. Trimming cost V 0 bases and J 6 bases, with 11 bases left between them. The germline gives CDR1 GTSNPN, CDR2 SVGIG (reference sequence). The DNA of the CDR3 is TGTGCCTGGAGTGTCGGTCTCCTTGATGGCTACACCTTC. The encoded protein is CAWSVGLLDGYTF.

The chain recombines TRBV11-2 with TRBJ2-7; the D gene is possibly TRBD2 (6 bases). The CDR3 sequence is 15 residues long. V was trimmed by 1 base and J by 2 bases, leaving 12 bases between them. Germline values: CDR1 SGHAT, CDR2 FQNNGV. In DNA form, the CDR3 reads TGTGCCAGCAGCTTAGTTTCGGGGGTCCCCTACGAGCAGTACTTC. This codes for CASSLVSGVPYEQYF.

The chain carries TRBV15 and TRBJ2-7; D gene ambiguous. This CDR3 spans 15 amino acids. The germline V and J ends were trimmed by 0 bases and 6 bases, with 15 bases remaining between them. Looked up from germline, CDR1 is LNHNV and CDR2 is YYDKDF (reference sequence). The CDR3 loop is CATSRDVSDGVEQYF. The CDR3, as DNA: TGTGCCACCAGCAGAGACGTGAGCGACGGAGTCGAGCAGTACTTC.

CDR3 residues: CAWSYSLYNSPLHF. As DNA, the CDR3 is TGTGCCTGGAGTTACAGCCTCTATAATTCACCCCTCCACTTT. V usage is TRBV30 and J usage is TRBJ1-6; D gene ambiguous. This CDR3 has 14 amino acids. With 2 bases removed from V and 3 bases from J, the gap between germline ends came to 8 bases. Germline V gene data show CDR1 as GTSNPN and CDR2 as SVGIG (reference sequence).

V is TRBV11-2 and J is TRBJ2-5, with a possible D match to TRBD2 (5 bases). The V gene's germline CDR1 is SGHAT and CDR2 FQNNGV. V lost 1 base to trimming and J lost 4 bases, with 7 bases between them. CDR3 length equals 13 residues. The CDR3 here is CASSLGLAETQYF. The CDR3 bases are TGTGCCAGCAGCTTAGGTCTAGCAGAGACCCAGTACTTC.

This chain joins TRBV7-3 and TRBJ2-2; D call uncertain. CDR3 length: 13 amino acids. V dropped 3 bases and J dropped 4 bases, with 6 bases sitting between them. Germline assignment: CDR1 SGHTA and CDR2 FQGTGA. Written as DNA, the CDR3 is TGTGCCAGCAGCTTGTGGAGCACCGGGGAGCTGTTTTTT. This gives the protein CASSLWSTGELFF. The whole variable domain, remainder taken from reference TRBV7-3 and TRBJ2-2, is GAGVSQTPSNKVTEKGKYVELRCDPISGHTALYWYRQSLGQGPEFLIYFQGTGAADDSGLPNDRFFAVRPEGSVSTLKIQRTERGDSAVYLCASSLWSTGELFFGEGSRLTVL.

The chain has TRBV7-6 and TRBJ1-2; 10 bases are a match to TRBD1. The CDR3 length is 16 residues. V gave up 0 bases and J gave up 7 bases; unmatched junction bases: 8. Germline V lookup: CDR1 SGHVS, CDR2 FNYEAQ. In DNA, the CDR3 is TGTGCCAGCAGCTTAGCGCAATCCGGGACAGGGGTTGGCTACACCTTC. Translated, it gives CASSLAQSGTGVGYTF.

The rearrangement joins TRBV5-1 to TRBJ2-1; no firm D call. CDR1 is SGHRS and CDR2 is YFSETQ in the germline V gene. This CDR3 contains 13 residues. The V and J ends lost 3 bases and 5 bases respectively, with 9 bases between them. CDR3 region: CASSSGPNNEQFF. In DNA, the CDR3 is TGCGCCAGCAGCTCAGGCCCAAACAATGAGCAGTTCTTC.

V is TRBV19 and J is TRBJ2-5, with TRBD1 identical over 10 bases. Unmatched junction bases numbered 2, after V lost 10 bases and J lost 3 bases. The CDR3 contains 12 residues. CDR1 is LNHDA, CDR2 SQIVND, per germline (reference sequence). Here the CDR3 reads CATGQGEETQYF. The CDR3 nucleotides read TGTGCCACCGGACAGGGGGAAGAGACCCAGTACTTC. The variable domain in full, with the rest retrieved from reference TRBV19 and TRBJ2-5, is DGGITQSPKYLFRKEGQNVTLSCEQNLNHDAMYWYRQDPGQGLRLIYYSQIVNDFQKGDIAEGYSVSREKKESFPLTVTSAQKNPTAFYLCATGQGEETQYFGPGTRLLVL.